What follows is one T cell receptor beta chain and its context. Its antigen target is currently unknown. No qualities accompany the bases; no much larger clone lies one base away. Taken from cysteine to phenylalanine, the CDR3 has 15 residues. Only the CDR3 DNA is retained, 45 bases long and in frame from the first base. Trimming removed 4 bases from V and 9 bases from J; the gene matches leave 5 bases unexplained. As encoded in the germline V gene, CDR1 is SGHAT while CDR2 is FQNNGV. To prepare the library, the immunoSEQ multiplex PCR assay was applied. In its TCRdb copy, this immuneACCESS table keeps in-frame sequences only and misses some clones. Where compared with another copy, unresolved V genes explain less than half of these, and the others have no known cause. The sample includes around 38,000 clones, with roughly 90% observed a single time. Together, the top ten hold around 5.5% of the sample.

These data belong to a study of T cell changes during pregnancy in multiple sclerosis (dated by TCRdb to the late 2010s). In the study overall: Changes in the T cell repertoire over the course of pregnancy were examined in this study in women with multiple sclerosis.

This chain joins TRBV11-2 to TRBJ2-1; TRBD2 fits 14 bases in the junction. Sequencing was performed on CD8+ T cells from peripheral blood mononuclear cells, taken in the third trimester of pregnancy. The receptor was derived from a female donor with multiple sclerosis, enrolled in a pregnancy study. The CDR3 protein: CASSSGLAGVTEQFF. The sequenced DNA is TGTGCCAGCAGCTCGGGACTAGCGGGAGTTACTGAGCAGTTCTTC. With all but the CDR3 taken from the reference TRBV11-2 and TRBJ2-1 genes, the full variable domain is: EAGVAQSPRYKIIEKRQSVAFWCNPISGHATLYWYQQILGQGPKLLIQFQNNGVVDDSQLPKDRFSAERLKGVDSTLKIQPAKLEDSAVYLCASSSGLAGVTEQFFGPGTRLTVL.